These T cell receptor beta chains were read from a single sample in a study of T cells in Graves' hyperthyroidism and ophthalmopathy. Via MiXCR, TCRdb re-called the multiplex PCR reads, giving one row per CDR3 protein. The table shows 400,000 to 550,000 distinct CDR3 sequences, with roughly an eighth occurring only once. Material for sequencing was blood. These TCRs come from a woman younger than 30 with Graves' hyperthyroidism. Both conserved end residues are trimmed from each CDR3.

CDR3: ASSQQEFYGYT; J: TRBJ1-2; V: TRBV6-1
CDR3: ASSARQGSAGELF; J: TRBJ2-2; V: TRBV9
CDR3: STIKGLAGDTDTQY; J: TRBJ2-3; V: TRBV20-1
CDR3: AWSVQGLNEQY; J: TRBJ2-7; V: TRBV30
CDR3: ASSEGWADTQY; J: TRBJ2-3; V: TRBV19
CDR3: ASSSGFSAEAF; J: TRBJ1-1; V: TRBV6-1
CDR3: ASSLGTGGETEAF; J: TRBJ1-1; V: TRBV27
CDR3: ASSPGGQGYLPGELF; J: TRBJ2-2; V: TRBV11-2
CDR3: ASSVEGRGYT; J: TRBJ1-2; V: TRBV2
CDR3: ASSVGPGGGGLDYGYT; J: TRBJ1-2; V: TRBV9
CDR3: ASSYRTGMGTEAF; J: TRBJ1-1; V: TRBV6-5
CDR3: ASSQGAGEQY; J: TRBJ2-7; V: TRBV7-7
CDR3: ASSQDSGASGRAKDNEQF; J: TRBJ2-1; V: TRBV4-2
CDR3: ASRLGGMSGNTIY; J: TRBJ1-3; V: TRBV5-1
CDR3: ASSLGLAGIGEQF; J: TRBJ2-1; V: TRBV5-1
CDR3: ASSLGRTGIGNQPQH; J: TRBJ1-5; V: TRBV5-5
CDR3: ASSFLPGVLPEAF; J: TRBJ1-1; V: TRBV12-3/TRBV12-4
CDR3: ASSVDGSGGELF; J: TRBJ2-2; V: TRBV9
CDR3: ASSYSRLAGGIETQY; J: TRBJ2-5; V: TRBV6-5
CDR3: ASSFSSWDGPTDTQY; J: TRBJ2-3; V: TRBV11-3
CDR3: ASRNRLAWF; J: TRBJ2-1; V: TRBV12-3/TRBV12-4
CDR3: ASRGALREPGNTEAF; J: TRBJ1-1; V: TRBV12-3/TRBV12-4
CDR3: ASSVALGGVGSEKLF; J: TRBJ1-4; V: TRBV6-1